The clone carrying this TCR beta chain was counted many times. This specimen comes from a study of identical twins. Template switching added a universal primer site; cDNA carried unique molecular identifiers. TCRdb called the 5' RACE reads again in MiXCR, with one record for every CDR3 protein. This table has around 250,000 distinct CDR3 sequences, about 8% appearing once. The CDR3 length is 17 residues. V was clipped by 0 bases and J by 0 bases; unmatched bases: 4. Per germline, CDR1 ENHRY and CDR2 SYGVKD. This sample was shared with a second study, whose subject was yellow fever vaccine responses in identical twins.

This sequence originates from a woman younger than 35 in good health. The genes are TRBV10-3 and TRBJ1-2, with 10 bases that match TRBD1. The sample was CD8+ T cells sorted from blood. The CDR3 region has the DNA TGTGCCATCAGTGAGTCGGGCGGGACAGGGGCTAACTATGGCTACACCTTC. Translation gives CAISESGGTGANYGYTF.